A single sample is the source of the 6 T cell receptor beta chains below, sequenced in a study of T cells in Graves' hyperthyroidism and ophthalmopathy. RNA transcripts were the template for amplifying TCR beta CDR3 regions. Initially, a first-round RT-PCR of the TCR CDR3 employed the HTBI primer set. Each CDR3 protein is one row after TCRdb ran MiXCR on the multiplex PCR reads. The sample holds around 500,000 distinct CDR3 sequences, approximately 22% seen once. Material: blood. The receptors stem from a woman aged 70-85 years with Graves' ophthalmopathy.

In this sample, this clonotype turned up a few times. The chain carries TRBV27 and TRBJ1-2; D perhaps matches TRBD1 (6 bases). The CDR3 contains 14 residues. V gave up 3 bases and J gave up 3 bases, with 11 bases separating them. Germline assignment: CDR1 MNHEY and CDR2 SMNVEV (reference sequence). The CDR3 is CASSFGGRDYGYTF. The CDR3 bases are TGTGCCAGCAGTTTTGGGGGGCGCGACTATGGCTACACCTTC.

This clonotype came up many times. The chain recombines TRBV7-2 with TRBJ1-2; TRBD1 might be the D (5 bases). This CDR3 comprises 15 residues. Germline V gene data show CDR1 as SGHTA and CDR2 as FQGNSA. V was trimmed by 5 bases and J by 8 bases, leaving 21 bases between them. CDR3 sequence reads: CASSNYGFAGLGYTF. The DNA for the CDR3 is TGTGCCAGCAGCAATTACGGGTTTGCAGGGCTCGGCTACACCTTC.

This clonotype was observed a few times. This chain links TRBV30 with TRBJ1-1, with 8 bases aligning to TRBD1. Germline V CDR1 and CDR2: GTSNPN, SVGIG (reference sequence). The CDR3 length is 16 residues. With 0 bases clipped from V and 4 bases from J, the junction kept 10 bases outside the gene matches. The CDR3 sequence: CAWSVSGGGGGTEAFF. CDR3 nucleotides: TGTGCCTGGAGTGTATCAGGGGGCGGAGGGGGCACTGAAGCTTTCTTT.

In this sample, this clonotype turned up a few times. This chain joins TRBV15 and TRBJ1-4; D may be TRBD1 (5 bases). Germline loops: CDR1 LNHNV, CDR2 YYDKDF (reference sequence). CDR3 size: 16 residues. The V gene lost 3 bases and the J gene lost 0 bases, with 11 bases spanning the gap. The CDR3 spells CATSRDNPATNEKLFF. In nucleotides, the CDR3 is TGTGCCACCAGCAGGGACAACCCTGCAACTAATGAAAAACTGTTTTTT.

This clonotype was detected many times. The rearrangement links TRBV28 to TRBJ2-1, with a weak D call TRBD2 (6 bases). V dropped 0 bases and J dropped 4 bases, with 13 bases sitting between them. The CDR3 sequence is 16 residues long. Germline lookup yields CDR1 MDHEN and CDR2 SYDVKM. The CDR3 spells CASSLWAGSGYNEQFF. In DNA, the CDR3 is TGTGCCAGCAGTTTATGGGCGGGGTCGGGATACAATGAGCAGTTCTTC.

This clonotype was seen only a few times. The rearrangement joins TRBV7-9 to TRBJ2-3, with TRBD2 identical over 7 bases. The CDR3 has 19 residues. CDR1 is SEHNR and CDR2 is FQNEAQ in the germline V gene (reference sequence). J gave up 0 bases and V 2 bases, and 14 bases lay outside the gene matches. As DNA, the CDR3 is TGTGCCAGCAGCTTATTCGGAGGGGCGGGAGTTGGGAGCACAGATACGCAGTATTTT. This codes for CASSLFGGAGVGSTDTQYF.